Listed here are 32 T cell receptor beta chains from one sample, sequenced in a study of response to subunit inactivated influenza vaccine (dated by TCRdb to the late 2010s). The method was RT-PCR. The sequencing machine was an Illumina HiSeq 2500. The public sequencing data were trimmed at Q25 with fastp and processed into clonotypes with MiXCR by TCRdb, which kept only in-frame beta chains. Each entry merges the rows of one CDR3 protein and shows their most common DNA and genes. The sample has around 530,000 distinct CDR3 sequences on record, approximately 10% of them singletons. The leading ten clones occupy roughly a tenth of the sample. This specimen was PBMCs from blood, taken on the day of vaccination. The receptors stem from a man over 45 who received an inactivated influenza vaccine. Donor details come from another sample of the same person, matched by shared clones.

This clonotype was observed a handful of times. This rearrangement joins TRBV12-3 or TRBV12-4 to TRBJ2-5; D remains ambiguous. The length of the CDR3 is 14 residues. The V end lost 1 base, the J end lost 6 bases, and 12 bases lay between the germline ends. The CDR3 here is CASSLDPQRKTQYF. CDR3 DNA sequence: TGTGCCAGCAGTTTAGATCCCCAAAGGAAGACCCAGTACTTC.

V and J are TRBV18 and TRBJ2-7; D not resolved. V gave up 2 bases and J gave up 2 bases, with 10 bases separating them. Germline CDR1 and CDR2: KGHSH and LQKENI. This CDR3 contains 14 residues. CDR3 loop: CASSPGRPTYEQYF. CDR3 bases: TGTGCCAGCTCACCAGGGCGCCCCACCTACGAGCAGTACTTC. Full variable domain (rest looked up from reference TRBV18 and TRBJ2-7): NAGVMQNPRHLVRRRGQEARLRCSPMKGHSHVYWYRQLPEEGLKFMVYLQKENIIDESGMPKERFSAEFPKEGPSILRIQQVVRGDSAAYFCASSPGRPTYEQYFGPGTRLTVT.

The rearrangement links TRBV28 to TRBJ2-3; no clear D. The CDR3 has 14 amino acids. The germline CDR1 and CDR2 sequences are MDHEN and SYDVKM. V was clipped by 7 bases and J by 2 bases, with 13 bases between them. CDR3 bases: TGTGCCAGCAACAATGCGGAGACCACAGATACGCAGTATTTT. Amino acid sequence: CASNNAETTDTQYF.

This clonotype has more than one count but fewer than ten. The rearrangement links TRBV20-1 to TRBJ2-1; D unclear. There are 13 residues in the CDR3. Trimming pared 5 bases from V and 8 bases from J, leaving 16 bases between. CDR1 and CDR2 (germline): DFQATT, SNEGSKA (reference sequence). CDR3 sequence (DNA): TGCAGTGCTGACCCTAGGAGAATCGATGAGCAGTTCTTC. Amino acid sequence: CSADPRRIDEQFF.

This clonotype has only a few counts. V usage is TRBV12-3 or TRBV12-4 and J usage is TRBJ2-3, with D unclear. This CDR3 comprises 15 residues. Trimming shortened V by 0 bases and J by 2 bases, and 9 bases separated the two germline ends. The CDR3 bases are TGTGCCAGCAGTTTAGCGAAAACGTTCACAGATACGCAGTATTTT. It codes for CASSLAKTFTDTQYF.

The rearrangement links TRBV10-3 to TRBJ2-2; 9 nucleotides match TRBD1. The V and J ends lost 6 bases and 2 bases, in that order; junction bases with no gene match: 4. The CDR3 is made up of 15 amino acids. Germline V CDR1 and CDR2: ENHRY, SYGVKD. CDR3 amino acids: CAISMGQGNTGELFF. The DNA for the CDR3 is TGTGCCATCAGCATGGGACAGGGCAACACCGGGGAGCTGTTTTTT.

The gene calls are TRBV2 and TRBJ1-1, with TRBD1 identical over 8 bases. This CDR3 comprises 15 residues. Germline V lookup: CDR1 SNHLY, CDR2 FYNNEI. The V gene end was trimmed by 5 bases and the J gene end by 6 bases; junction bases not matched to a gene: 11. The CDR3 reads CASSLRDRTGAEAFF. CDR3 sequence (DNA): TGTGCCAGCAGTCTCCGGGACAGGACAGGCGCTGAAGCTTTCTTT.

The CDR3 reads CASSLAQAGGPGELFF. The CDR3 coding sequence is TGTGCCAGCAGTTTAGCGCAGGCTGGGGGACCCGGGGAGCTGTTTTTT. This sequence joins TRBV12-3 or TRBV12-4 and TRBJ2-2; either TRBD1 or TRBD2 may fit D (5 bases each). There are 16 residues in the CDR3. V shed 0 bases and J shed 6 bases, with 14 bases lying between them.

This clonotype was observed a handful of times. The V call is TRBV10-3, the J call TRBJ1-3; 11 positions match TRBD1. Germline V gene data show CDR1 as ENHRY and CDR2 as SYGVKD. The CDR3 consists of 15 residues. Trimming took 4 bases from V and 3 from J; bases not matched to a gene: 2. The CDR3 reads CAISGTGGGGNTIYF. In DNA form, the CDR3 reads TGTGCCATCAGTGGGACAGGGGGCGGTGGAAACACCATATATTTT.

This clonotype occurred a few times. This chain joins TRBV5-1 and TRBJ1-6; TRBD1 aligns across 9 bases. The CDR3 spans 16 residues. V shed 1 base, J shed 7 bases, and the junction held 6 bases outside the gene matches. Per the germline V gene, CDR1 is SGHRS and CDR2 is YFSETQ. In nucleotides, the CDR3 is TGCGCCAGCAGCTTGATCCCGACAGGGGGGAATTCACCCCTCCACTTT. Translating it yields CASSLIPTGGNSPLHF.

This chain links TRBV4-1 with TRBJ2-7; 9 nucleotides line up with TRBD2. Looked up from germline, CDR1 is MGHRA and CDR2 is YSYEKL. The CDR3 is 18 amino acids. V trimming: 4 bases; J trimming: 1 base; junction bases outside the gene matches: 14. Here the CDR3 reads CASSPEARGGATSYEQYF. In DNA, the CDR3 is TGCGCCAGCAGCCCCGAAGCGCGGGGGGGCGCAACTTCCTACGAGCAGTACTTC.

This clonotype appeared a few times. V usage is TRBV14 and J usage is TRBJ2-2; D not resolved. The CDR3 is 14 residues long. Trimming cost V 0 bases and J 6 bases, with 8 bases left between them. Germline values: CDR1 SGHDN, CDR2 FVKESK. CDR3 nucleotide sequence: TGTGCCAGCAGCCAAGACGGGCTCTCCGGGGAGCTGTTTTTT. Translated: CASSQDGLSGELFF.

The table lists this clonotype with a few counts. J is TRBJ2-3 and V is TRBV12-3 or TRBV12-4; TRBD2 matches at 12 bases. The CDR3 is 16 amino acids. With 4 bases clipped from V and 6 bases from J, the junction kept 8 bases outside the gene matches. In DNA, the CDR3 is TGTGCCAGCAGTTACGATCTAGCGGGGGGGCAGGATACGCAGTATTTT. Protein: CASSYDLAGGQDTQYF.

In this sample, this clonotype turned up a few times. This chain joins TRBV7-9 and TRBJ2-3, with D hard to call. V was shortened by 7 bases and J by 6 bases, with 8 bases between the two germline ends. The CDR3 loop spans 11 amino acids. The germline CDR1 and CDR2 sequences are SEHNR and FQNEAQ (reference sequence). CDR3 sequence: CASTHGDTQYF. The DNA for the CDR3 is TGTGCCAGCACTCATGGGGATACGCAGTATTTT. The entire variable domain, with the rest obtained from reference TRBV7-9 and TRBJ2-3, is as follows: DTGVSQNPRHKITKRGQNVTFRCDPISEHNRLYWYRQTLGQGPEFLTYFQNEAQLEKSRLLSDRFSAERPKGSFSTLEIQRTEQGDSAMYLCASTHGDTQYFGPGTRLTVL.

The rearrangement joins TRBV20-1 to TRBJ2-1, with D tentatively TRBD1 or TRBD2 (5 bases each). CDR3 length equals 14 residues. CDR1 DFQATT and CDR2 SNEGSKA come from the germline V gene (reference sequence). V gave up 1 base and J gave up 8 bases, with 15 bases separating them. CDR3 DNA: TGCAGTGCTAGAGGAAGCTTACTGGGGGATGAGCAGTTCTTC. Its translation: CSARGSLLGDEQFF.

This clonotype was seen just once. The gene calls are TRBV5-1 and TRBJ2-1; D is ambiguous. The CDR3 loop spans 13 amino acids. Germline lookup yields CDR1 SGHRS and CDR2 YFSETQ. Trimming took off 4 bases at V and 7 bases at J, with 12 bases between the two ends. The CDR3 region is CASSPPLGNEQFF. The CDR3 DNA reads as TGCGCCAGCAGCCCCCCTCTAGGGAATGAGCAGTTCTTC.

The chain uses TRBV4-3 and TRBJ2-7, with 12 bases that match TRBD2. The trim removed 1 base at V and 4 bases at J, leaving 2 bases unmatched. CDR3 length equals 15 residues. Germline V CDR1 and CDR2: LGHNA, YSLEER. The CDR3 nucleotides read TGCGCCAGCAGCCAAGGACTAGCGGGAGTTTACGAGCAGTACTTC. Translation: CASSQGLAGVYEQYF.

This chain joins TRBV4-1 and TRBJ1-6; D is uncertain. Between the trimmed V and J ends, which lost 4 bases and 9 bases, there was a span of 13 bases. Germline-derived CDR1 and CDR2 are MGHRA and YSYEKL. The CDR3 contains 14 residues. CDR3 amino acids: CASSPTGSASPLHF. For the CDR3, the DNA is TGCGCCAGCAGCCCCACGGGGAGCGCTTCACCCCTCCACTTT.

This clonotype showed up just a few times. The chain is built from TRBV29-1 and TRBJ2-5, with D unclear. The V end was cut by 6 bases, the J end by 5 bases, with 19 bases between. Germline assignment: CDR1 SQVTM and CDR2 ANQGSEA. The CDR3 runs 14 residues. The CDR3 bases are TGCAGCGTCCAAACTCTGGGAAACGCGGAGACCCAGTACTTC. The encoded protein is CSVQTLGNAETQYF.

This clonotype was detected ten times or more. V and J are TRBV6-2 or TRBV6-3 and TRBJ2-7; D not certain. Germline V gene data show CDR1 as MNHEY and CDR2 as SVGEGT. V lost 0 bases and J 3 bases, leaving 6 bases between the germline ends. The CDR3 is 13 amino acids. The CDR3 bases are TGTGCCAGCAGTTACTCAGGGTTCTACGAGCAGTACTTC. The encoded protein is CASSYSGFYEQYF.

This clonotype occurred many times. The chain recombines TRBV28 with TRBJ1-4, with D uncertain. The CDR3 consists of 17 residues. With 6 bases removed from V and 0 bases from J, the gap between germline ends came to 17 bases. Germline V gene lookup returns CDR1 MDHEN and CDR2 SYDVKM. As DNA, the CDR3 is TGTGCCAGCAGAAATCGCCCCGACGGTACAACTAATGAAAAACTGTTTTTT. It specifies CASRNRPDGTTNEKLFF. Drawing the rest from reference TRBV28 and TRBJ1-4, the complete variable domain is DVKVTQSSRYLVKRTGEKVFLECVQDMDHENMFWYRQDPGLGLRLIYFSYDVKMKEKGDIPEGYSVSREKKERFSLILESASTNQTSMYLCASRNRPDGTTNEKLFFGSGTQLSVL.

The chain employs TRBV5-1 and TRBJ1-6, with D perhaps TRBD1 (5 bases). Per the germline V gene, CDR1 is SGHRS and CDR2 is YFSETQ. This CDR3 is built from 16 residues. V gave up 0 bases and J gave up 10 bases, with 17 bases separating them. The CDR3 loop is CASSLGQQLWGSPLHF. The CDR3 DNA sequence: TGCGCCAGCAGCTTGGGACAGCAGCTTTGGGGGTCACCCCTCCACTTT.

A few counts support this clonotype. This chain connects TRBV7-9 to TRBJ2-1, with 8 bases fitting TRBD1. This CDR3 has 15 residues. Germline V gene sequence: CDR1 SEHNR, CDR2 FQNEAQ (reference sequence). The V and J ends lost 2 bases and 4 bases, in that order; junction bases with no gene match: 4. CDR3 in amino acids: CASSLLGQAYNEQFF. Here the CDR3 DNA reads TGTGCCAGCAGCTTATTGGGACAGGCTTACAATGAGCAGTTCTTC.

This clonotype was recorded at least ten times. The chain combines TRBV18 with TRBJ2-5; D unresolved. Trimming took 1 base from V and 1 from J, leaving 7 bases between them. CDR1 KGHSH and CDR2 LQKENI come from the germline V gene. This CDR3 contains 14 residues. The CDR3 DNA follows: TGTGCCAGCTCACCACGTCAAGGCCAAGAGACCCAGTACTTC. It translates to CASSPRQGQETQYF.

This clonotype was detected many times. The chain combines TRBV5-6 with TRBJ1-4; D perhaps matches TRBD1 (6 bases). Germline CDR1 SGHDT, CDR2 YYEEEE. The CDR3 length is 15 residues. V was pared by 3 bases and J by 0 bases, with 9 bases between. This CDR3 is CASSSTGPTNEKLFF. The CDR3 DNA reads TGTGCCAGCAGCTCTACAGGGCCAACTAATGAAAAACTGTTTTTT.

This clonotype appeared many times. This chain uses TRBV12-3 or TRBV12-4 with TRBJ2-5; D is perhaps TRBD1 (5 bases). The V end lost 4 bases, the J end lost 3 bases, and 6 bases lay between the germline ends. CDR3 length: 12 residues. The DNA of the CDR3 is TGTGCCAGCAGTTCGACAGAAGAGACCCAGTACTTC. Its translation: CASSSTEETQYF.

The chain uses TRBV20-1 and TRBJ2-1; D is possibly TRBD2 (5 bases). This CDR3 comprises 16 residues. Trimming left V 6 bases short and J 5 bases short, with 23 bases between. The germline gives CDR1 DFQATT, CDR2 SNEGSKA (reference sequence). The CDR3 loop is CSAASVWRVSHNEQFF. As DNA, the CDR3 is TGCAGTGCCGCTTCGGTCTGGCGGGTGAGCCACAATGAGCAGTTCTTC.

This clonotype was seen at least ten times. The chain carries TRBV9 and TRBJ2-1; D may correspond to TRBD1 or TRBD2 (5 bases each). The CDR3 runs 17 residues. V gave up 4 bases and J gave up 5 bases, with 22 bases separating them. Germline V gene sequence: CDR1 SGDLS, CDR2 YYNGEE. This CDR3 is CASSPQKGRQVHNEQFF. CDR3 bases: TGTGCCAGCAGCCCGCAAAAGGGACGCCAAGTCCACAATGAGCAGTTCTTC.

This clonotype has a handful of counts. V usage is TRBV18 and J usage is TRBJ1-1; 10 bases agree with TRBD1. Per the germline V gene, CDR1 is KGHSH and CDR2 is LQKENI. V shed 4 bases, J shed 3 bases, and the junction held 5 bases outside the gene matches. The CDR3 is 15 amino acids. The CDR3 loop reads CASSHPGQGYTEAFF. In nucleotides, the CDR3 is TGTGCCAGCTCACACCCGGGACAGGGGTACACTGAAGCTTTCTTT.

V is TRBV6-2 or TRBV6-3 and J is TRBJ2-1; D is ambiguous. CDR1 and CDR2 (germline): MNHEY, SVGEGT. The CDR3 runs to 13 residues. Trimming took 7 bases from V and 2 from J, leaving 9 bases between them. The DNA of the CDR3 is TGTGCCAGCAACCCGTCGGCCTACAATGAGCAGTTCTTC. Protein: CASNPSAYNEQFF.

This clonotype was seen ten or more times. This chain uses TRBV20-1 with TRBJ2-1, with 11 bases aligning to TRBD1. The CDR3 contains 14 residues. Germline V gene lookup returns CDR1 DFQATT and CDR2 SNEGSKA (reference sequence). V shed 2 bases, J shed 11 bases, and the junction held 8 bases outside the gene matches. The CDR3: CSARPPGQGGKQFF. DNA of the CDR3: TGCAGTGCTAGACCTCCGGGACAGGGGGGGAAGCAGTTCTTC.

This clonotype has just a few counts. J is TRBJ2-3 and V is TRBV10-3, with D perhaps matching TRBD2 (6 bases). The CDR3 spans 13 residues. Per the germline V gene, CDR1 is ENHRY and CDR2 is SYGVKD. V dropped 6 bases and J dropped 2 bases, with 9 bases sitting between them. The CDR3 DNA reads as TGTGCCATCAGGCTAGCGACCACAGATACGCAGTATTTT. Translating it yields CAIRLATTDTQYF.